This T cell receptor beta chain stems from a study of T and B cells in COVID-19 patients. TRB rearrangements were amplified by multiplex PCR with BIOMED2 TRB-A/B primers. One entry per CDR3 protein, called by TCRdb with MiXCR from the multiplex PCR reads. Counted here are 3,500 to 4,500 distinct CDR3 sequences, about 25% occurring once; the ten biggest clones make up less than 20%. The germline V and J ends were trimmed by 3 bases and 6 bases, with 9 bases remaining between them. CDR3 length: 13 residues. Germline V gene sequence: CDR1 GTSNPN, CDR2 SVGIG (reference sequence). Blood genomic DNA input for TRB amplification was roughly 250-550 ng.

Sequences were obtained from blood. The V call is TRBV30, the J call TRBJ2-6; D gene uncertain. The TCR sequence derives from a human donor with active COVID-19. CDR3 nucleotide sequence: TGTGCCTGGAGGGTTTCTAAGGCCAACGTCCTGACTTTC. Encoded protein: CAWRVSKANVLTF.